This T cell receptor (beta chain) was found in a study of blood T cell repertoires in COVID-19. The repertoire was sequenced with immunoSEQ multiplex PCR; TCRdb's copy has only in-frame clones and lacks some. The sample consists of 430,000 or so clones, over 75% of them appearing once. Unmatched junction bases numbered 8, after V lost 4 bases and J lost 0 bases. Germline CDR1 reads KGHSH; CDR2 reads LQKENI. The CDR3 runs 16 residues. Sequencing was done on a sample of PBMCs or T cells enriched from blood (not recorded which). J is TRBJ1-1 and V is TRBV18; the match to TRBD1 covers 7 bases. This TCR derives from a woman under 30 who had been exposed to COVID-19. This chain's CDR3 is CASSLTGELMNTEAFF. Written as DNA, the CDR3 is TGTGCCAGCTCACTCACAGGGGAGCTCATGAACACTGAAGCTTTCTTT.